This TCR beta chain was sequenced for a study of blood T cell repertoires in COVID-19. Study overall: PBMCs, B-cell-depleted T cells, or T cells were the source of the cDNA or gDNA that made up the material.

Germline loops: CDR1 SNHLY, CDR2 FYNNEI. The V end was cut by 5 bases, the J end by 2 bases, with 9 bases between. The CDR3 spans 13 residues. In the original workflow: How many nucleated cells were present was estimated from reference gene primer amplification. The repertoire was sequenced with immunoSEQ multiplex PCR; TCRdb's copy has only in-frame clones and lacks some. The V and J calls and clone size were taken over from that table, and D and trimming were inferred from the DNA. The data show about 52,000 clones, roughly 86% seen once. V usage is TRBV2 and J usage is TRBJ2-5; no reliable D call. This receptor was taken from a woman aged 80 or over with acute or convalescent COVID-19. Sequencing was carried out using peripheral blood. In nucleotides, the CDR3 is TGTGCCAGCAGTCGGAACAGACAAGAGACCCAGTACTTC. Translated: CASSRNRQETQYF.